Shown below are 22 T cell receptor beta chains from a single sample sequenced in a study of shared clonotypes between healthy human individuals. The repertoire was sequenced with immunoSEQ multiplex PCR; TCRdb's copy has only in-frame clones and lacks some. This repertoire shows approximately 2.5 million clones, more than 80% found once; its top ten account for 0.14%. Material: naive CD4+ T cells sorted from blood. Subset: CD45RA+ positively selected. The receptors originated from a man between 18 and 29 years old in good health.

This clone was seen only once. This chain joins TRBV4-1 and TRBJ1-4; 7 bases are shared with TRBD1. Germline lookup yields CDR1 MGHRA and CDR2 YSYEKL. Trimming removed 0 bases from V and 7 bases from J; junction bases left unmatched: 8. The length of the CDR3 is 16 residues. CDR3 DNA: TGCGCCAGCAGCCAAGATACGGGACAGACCAGTGAAAAACTGTTTTTT. Protein product: CASSQDTGQTSEKLFF.

The chain combines TRBV7-9 with TRBJ1-2; D uncertain. Trimming shortened V by 0 bases and J by 4 bases, and 9 bases separated the two germline ends. This CDR3 contains 14 residues. Germline V gives CDR1 SEHNR, CDR2 FQNEAQ (reference sequence). The CDR3 spells CASSLARSTYGYTF. In DNA, the CDR3 is TGTGCCAGCAGCTTAGCGAGGTCTACCTATGGCTACACCTTC.

The chain combines TRBV5-1 with TRBJ1-4; TRBD1 matches 7 bases. Germline values: CDR1 SGHRS, CDR2 YFSETQ. The CDR3 covers 20 residues. J lost 7 bases, V lost 4 bases, and 25 bases had no gene match. The CDR3 here is CASSPAWLGQWAPGGEKLFF. The CDR3 DNA reads TGCGCCAGCAGCCCCGCCTGGTTGGGACAGTGGGCCCCAGGGGGTGAAAAACTGTTTTTT.

This chain connects TRBV5-1 to TRBJ2-3; 8 bases match TRBD1. V trimming: 0 bases; J trimming: 5 bases; junction bases outside the gene matches: 2. The CDR3 has 14 residues. From germline, CDR1 is SGHRS and CDR2 YFSETQ. DNA of the CDR3: TGCGCCAGCAGCTTGGGACAGGGGCAAGATACGCAGTATTTT. It translates to CASSLGQGQDTQYF.

The CDR3 is CASSLGGQGVSVEQFF. CDR3 in DNA: TGTGCCAGCAGCTTAGGGGGACAGGGGGTTTCTGTTGAGCAGTTCTTC. The genes are TRBV13 and TRBJ2-1, with TRBD1 matching over 11 bases. Germline V lookup: CDR1 PRHDT, CDR2 FYEKMQ (reference sequence). CDR3 length equals 16 residues. The V segment lost 0 bases and the J segment 9 bases; nucleotides outside the gene matches: 7.

The chain uses TRBV7-2 and TRBJ2-1; D might be TRBD2 (6 bases). In germline, CDR1 is SGHTA, CDR2 FQGNSA. Trimming removed 1 base at V and 6 bases at J, with 16 bases between. The CDR3 spans 16 residues. Here the CDR3 DNA reads TGTGCCAGCAGCTTAGGGGGACTCACTCCCACCAATGAGCAGTTCTTC. Amino acid sequence: CASSLGGLTPTNEQFF.

This clone was detected only once. V and J are TRBV6-5 and TRBJ2-5, with D perhaps matching TRBD1 (5 bases). CDR3 length: 11 amino acids. V was cut by 5 bases and J by 6 bases, with 7 bases left in between. Germline CDR1 reads MNHEY; CDR2 reads SVGAGI. The CDR3 DNA sequence: TGTGCCAGCAGTCCAGGGAAGACCCAGTACTTC. Translated: CASSPGKTQYF.

The V gene is TRBV11-2, the J gene TRBJ1-1, with D uncertain. V gave up 3 bases and J gave up 4 bases, with 9 bases separating them. This CDR3 is 13 amino acids long. The germline gives CDR1 SGHAT, CDR2 FQNNGV. The CDR3 protein is CASSFIQSTEAFF. The CDR3 DNA is TGTGCCAGCAGCTTTATTCAGAGCACTGAAGCTTTCTTT.

The rearrangement links TRBV2 to TRBJ2-5; no firm D call. CDR3 length: 12 residues. Trimming removed 3 bases from V and 7 bases from J, with 9 bases in between. Germline V CDR1 and CDR2: SNHLY, FYNNEI. The CDR3 DNA reads TGTGCCAGCAGTGATAGGGTTCGGACCCAGTACTTC. Translating gives CASSDRVRTQYF.

The V and J genes are TRBV19 and TRBJ1-5, with a tentative D call TRBD1 (6 bases). The germline V and J ends were trimmed by 3 bases and 6 bases, with 15 bases remaining between them. CDR3 length: 15 residues. Germline V gene data show CDR1 as LNHDA and CDR2 as SQIVND (reference sequence). The CDR3: CASSMSPGVGQPQHF. DNA for the CDR3: TGTGCCAGTAGTATGTCACCAGGGGTAGGTCAGCCCCAGCATTTT.

This rearrangement joins TRBV5-1 to TRBJ2-6; D ambiguous. The V gene lost 4 bases and the J gene lost 0 bases, with 8 bases spanning the gap. The CDR3 is made up of 15 amino acids. Germline lookup yields CDR1 SGHRS and CDR2 YFSETQ. CDR3 in amino acids: CASSPPGSGANVLTF. CDR3 DNA: TGCGCCAGCAGCCCCCCGGGCTCTGGGGCCAACGTCCTGACTTTC. Filled out from reference TRBV5-1 and TRBJ2-6, the complete variable domain reads KAGVTQTPRYLIKTRGQQVTLSCSPISGHRSVSWYQQTPGQGLQFLFEYFSETQRNKGNFPGRFSGRQFSNSRSEMNVSTLELGDSALYLCASSPPGSGANVLTFGAGSRLTVL.

This rearrangement joins TRBV2 to TRBJ1-4; 8 bases agree with TRBD1. The CDR3 has 14 residues. With V trimmed by 5 bases and J by 8 bases, 7 bases remained unmatched. Germline V CDR1 and CDR2: SNHLY, FYNNEI. The CDR3 DNA reads as TGTGCCAGCAGTACTCAGGGGGCTCGGGAAAAACTGTTTTTT. Amino acid sequence: CASSTQGAREKLFF.

The J gene is TRBJ1-4, the V gene TRBV5-1, with unresolved D. Trimming removed 0 bases from V and 6 bases from J, with 18 bases in between. The CDR3 has 17 amino acids. From germline, CDR1 is SGHRS and CDR2 YFSETQ. In DNA, the CDR3 is TGCGCCAGCAGCTTGGCCACCACTTCAGGTTTTCATGAAAAACTGTTTTTT. Translating gives CASSLATTSGFHEKLFF.

This chain uses TRBV28 with TRBJ1-2; D is undetermined. The CDR3 has 12 residues. The V end was cut by 5 bases, the J end by 10 bases, with 14 bases between. Germline-derived CDR1 and CDR2 are MDHEN and SYDVKM. The CDR3, as DNA: TGTGCCAGCAGTCCTCCCGCCATGACCTACACCTTC. This translates into CASSPPAMTYTF.

This clone was recorded once. The chain has TRBV14 and TRBJ2-7, with D perhaps matching TRBD1 or TRBD2 (5 bases each). The CDR3 has 13 residues. Germline-derived CDR1 and CDR2 are SGHDN and FVKESK. The V gene lost 2 bases and the J gene lost 6 bases, with 11 bases spanning the gap. CDR3 sequence reads: CASSQWDRGEQYF. As DNA, the CDR3 is TGTGCCAGCAGCCAATGGGACCGTGGCGAGCAGTACTTC. Using reference TRBV14 and TRBJ2-7 for the parts outside the CDR3, the full variable domain is EAGVTQFPSHSVIEKGQTVTLRCDPISGHDNLYWYRRVMGKEIKFLLHFVKESKQDESGMPNNRFLAERTGGTYSTLKVQPAELEDSGVYFCASSQWDRGEQYFGPGTRLTVT.

The chain combines TRBV28 with TRBJ2-3; D unclear. With 3 bases removed from V and 2 bases from J, the gap between germline ends came to 6 bases. Germline loops: CDR1 MDHEN, CDR2 SYDVKM. CDR3 length: 13 residues. CDR3: CASSLRNTDTQYF. The CDR3 nucleotides are TGTGCCAGCAGTTTGAGGAACACAGATACGCAGTATTTT.

V and J are TRBV28 and TRBJ2-5; maybe TRBD2 (6 bases). The V and J ends lost 4 bases and 2 bases respectively, with 17 bases between them. CDR1 MDHEN and CDR2 SYDVKM come from the germline V gene. The CDR3 is 16 amino acids. DNA for the CDR3: TGTGCCAGCAGTTGGGGAGATGCGGGGCTTCAAGAGACCCAGTACTTC. Its protein product is CASSWGDAGLQETQYF.

V usage is TRBV5-1 and J usage is TRBJ2-5; 11 positions agree with TRBD1. Germline trimming cut 3 bases from V and 4 bases from J; bases unmatched to any gene: 11. CDR1 SGHRS and CDR2 YFSETQ come from the germline V gene. The CDR3 runs 17 residues. As DNA, the CDR3 is TGCGCCAGCAGCTGGACAGGGGGCCAAGGATTCGGAGAGACCCAGTACTTC. It is translated as CASSWTGGQGFGETQYF.

CDR3 nucleotides: TGCGCCAGCAGCTTGGACGCTACATATCCGTTCTTC. It is translated as CASSLDATYPFF. V and J are TRBV5-1 and TRBJ2-1; D is uncertain. The CDR3 has 12 residues. The germline V gene encodes CDR1 SGHRS and CDR2 YFSETQ. V lost 0 bases and J 15 bases, leaving 13 bases between the germline ends.

The chain links TRBV4-2 to TRBJ2-2; 8 bases match TRBD2. Germline V gene data show CDR1 as LGHNA and CDR2 as YNFKEQ. This CDR3 spans 17 amino acids. V was pared by 4 bases and J by 5 bases, with 12 bases of the junction left unmatched. The CDR3 is CASSLRYGGGETGELFF. CDR3 coding DNA: TGTGCCAGCAGCCTCCGGTACGGGGGGGGCGAGACCGGGGAGCTGTTTTTT.

This chain links TRBV7-2 with TRBJ2-5; TRBD2 is a possible D gene (6 bases). The CDR3 covers 14 residues. V lost 6 bases and J 5 bases, leaving 16 bases between the germline ends. Germline lookup yields CDR1 SGHTA and CDR2 FQGNSA. In DNA, the CDR3 is TGTGCCAGCAGGACCCCCGGGGGAAGCGAGACCCAGTACTTC. Translation: CASRTPGGSETQYF. Using reference TRBV7-2 and TRBJ2-5 for the parts outside the CDR3, the full variable domain is GAGVSQSPSNKVTEKGKDVELRCDPISGHTALYWYRQSLGQGLEFLIYFQGNSAPDKSGLPSDRFSAERTGGSVSTLTIQRTQQEDSAVYLCASRTPGGSETQYFGPGTRLLVL.

This chain connects TRBV10-3 to TRBJ2-2, with 12 positions matching TRBD1. The CDR3 sequence is 16 residues long. J lost 6 bases, V lost 10 bases, and 12 bases had no gene match. Germline V gives CDR1 ENHRY, CDR2 SYGVKD. Written as DNA, the CDR3 is TGTGCCACCGGGAACCCGGGACAGGGGGCGTCCGGGGAGCTGTTTTTT. Protein: CATGNPGQGASGELFF.